The 27 T cell receptor beta chains given below trace back to one sample, sequenced in a study of cytomegalovirus exposure and HLA in healthy donors listed by TCRdb under 2017. The library was generated by the immunoSEQ multiplex PCR assay. For the multiplex PCR, a mixture combining 60 forward primers for TCR Vbeta segments and 13 reverse primers for TCR Jbeta segments was used. TCRdb took this table from immuneACCESS and kept in-frame rearrangements with V and J called. Such tables lack part of the clones; where checked against another copy, unresolved V genes explain under half of the gap, and the rest is unexplained. Within this sample are some 170,000 clones, with just under 80% of them counted one time only. The ten largest clones capture roughly 9.3% of the sample. Input material: PBMCs. The receptor set was obtained from a man aged 18 to 29 in good health and CMV-seropositive.

This clone was counted between two and nine times. CDR3 nucleotide sequence: TGTGCCAGCAGTACAACAGGGGGGTATCAGCCCCAGCATTTT. It encodes CASSTTGGYQPQHF. This chain uses TRBV27 with TRBJ1-5; 8 bases fit TRBD1. Trimming removed 5 bases from V and 5 bases from J; junction bases left unmatched: 5. The CDR3 has 14 amino acids. Germline V gene lookup returns CDR1 MNHEY and CDR2 SMNVEV (reference sequence).

The chain has TRBV19 and TRBJ1-5; TRBD1 might be the D (6 bases). Trimming shortened V by 6 bases and J by 0 bases, and 15 bases separated the two germline ends. CDR3 size: 16 residues. Germline V gene sequence: CDR1 LNHDA, CDR2 SQIVND (reference sequence). The CDR3 DNA follows: TGTGCCAGTAGCTCGGACAGTATCTATAGCAATCAGCCCCAGCATTTT. Translated, it gives CASSSDSIYSNQPQHF.

This rearrangement joins TRBV11-2 to TRBJ2-2; D not resolved. Germline loops: CDR1 SGHAT, CDR2 FQNNGV. The ends were cut back, 4 bases at V and 3 bases at J, with 9 bases in the middle. This CDR3 is built from 14 residues. The CDR3 loop reads CASSSWRDTGELFF. As DNA, the CDR3 is TGTGCCAGCAGCTCTTGGAGAGACACCGGGGAGCTGTTTTTT.

J is TRBJ1-3 and V is TRBV4-1, with D tentatively TRBD1 (5 bases). The V end was cut by 5 bases, the J end by 3 bases, with 11 bases between. This CDR3 is built from 14 residues. Germline lookup yields CDR1 MGHRA and CDR2 YSYEKL. CDR3 sequence: CASSFQGSGNTIYF. CDR3 coding DNA: TGCGCCAGCAGCTTCCAGGGTAGTGGAAACACCATATATTTT.

V is TRBV5-1 and J is TRBJ1-1, with TRBD1 matching 10 bases. The CDR3 covers 15 residues. Germline V lookup: CDR1 SGHRS, CDR2 YFSETQ. V shed 3 bases, J shed 8 bases, and the junction held 10 bases outside the gene matches. CDR3 DNA: TGCGCCAGCAGCTCGCCGGGACAGGGGTTGGGGGAAGCTTTCTTT. Its protein is CASSSPGQGLGEAFF.

The rearrangement links TRBV10-3 to TRBJ1-1; D possibly corresponds to TRBD1 (5 bases). This CDR3 is 12 amino acids long. V lost 11 bases and J 2 bases, leaving 12 bases between the germline ends. Germline CDR1 is ENHRY and CDR2 is SYGVKD. CDR3 amino acids: CAVKGPNTEAFF. The CDR3, as DNA: TGTGCCGTCAAGGGGCCTAACACTGAAGCTTTCTTT.

The chain uses TRBV6-6 and TRBJ1-1; 9 positions agree with TRBD1. With V trimmed by 2 bases and J by 6 bases, 7 bases remained unmatched. CDR3 length: 15 amino acids. The germline V gene has CDR1 MNHNY and CDR2 SVGAGI (reference sequence). The CDR3 DNA sequence: TGTGCCAGCAGTTACGGGACAGGGCCGATCCCTGAAGCTTTCTTT. The encoded protein is CASSYGTGPIPEAFF.

The chain employs TRBV19 and TRBJ2-5; TRBD2 aligns across 8 bases. Judging by the DNA end, TRBJ2-7 fits better; the J call may be wrong. Germline CDR1 LNHDA, CDR2 SQIVND (reference sequence). The length of the CDR3 is 17 residues. In nucleotides, the CDR3 is TGTGCCAGTAGTCCATATATAGCGGGACACGGGGACTACGAGCAGTACTTC. It encodes CASSPYIAGHGDYEQYF.

The chain recombines TRBV7-2 with TRBJ2-3, with D tentatively TRBD2 (5 bases). This CDR3 comprises 15 residues. The V and J ends lost 7 bases and 4 bases respectively, with 18 bases between them. Germline V gives CDR1 SGHTA, CDR2 FQGNSA. The CDR3 loop is CASIMSGEWADTQYF. The CDR3 DNA reads TGTGCCAGCATCATGTCCGGGGAGTGGGCAGATACGCAGTATTTT.

J is TRBJ1-1 and V is TRBV27, with 7 positions matching TRBD1. The germline gives CDR1 MNHEY, CDR2 SMNVEV (reference sequence). The ends lost 11 bases at V and 1 base at J; junction bases unmatched: 7. This CDR3 is built from 13 residues. The CDR3 sequence is CAVGDRGNTEAFF. In DNA, the CDR3 is TGTGCCGTTGGGGACAGAGGGAACACTGAAGCTTTCTTT.

This sequence joins TRBV6-1 and TRBJ1-1; no clear D gene. The CDR3 extends over 12 amino acids. Germline CDR1 MNHNS, CDR2 SASEGT. With 2 bases removed from V and 7 bases from J, the gap between germline ends came to 8 bases. CDR3 protein: CASSERGYEAFF. The CDR3 DNA is TGTGCCAGCAGTGAACGGGGATATGAAGCTTTCTTT.

There are a few counts of this clone. The rearrangement links TRBV4-1 to TRBJ2-7; 7 bases fit TRBD1. The CDR3 runs 15 residues. The germline V gene encodes CDR1 MGHRA and CDR2 YSYEKL. The trim removed 1 base at V and 4 bases at J, leaving 7 bases unmatched. The CDR3 region is CASSQVGIQGYEQYF. The CDR3 DNA reads TGCGCCAGCAGCCAAGTCGGTATACAGGGGTACGAGCAGTACTTC.

This sequence joins TRBV5-1 and TRBJ1-5; TRBD1 agrees at 8 bases. V dropped 6 bases and J dropped 5; count of bases not matched to a gene: 13. This CDR3 is 16 amino acids long. Germline V gene lookup returns CDR1 SGHRS and CDR2 YFSETQ. DNA for the CDR3: TGCGCCAGCAAAATCAGACAGGGGATGGAAGATCAGCCCCAGCATTTT. It encodes CASKIRQGMEDQPQHF.

This clone was counted once. The chain uses TRBV27 and TRBJ2-1; D ambiguous. Looked up from germline, CDR1 is MNHEY and CDR2 is SMNVEV (reference sequence). V shed 2 bases and J shed 4 bases, with 15 bases lying between them. The CDR3 length is 16 residues. In DNA form, the CDR3 reads TGTGCCAGCAGTTTAGGCGCTAGTGGATTATACAATGAGCAGTTCTTC. Its translation is CASSLGASGLYNEQFF.

The V call is TRBV4-2, the J call TRBJ2-7; tentatively, D is TRBD2 (6 bases). Germline CDR1 and CDR2: LGHNA and YNFKEQ. The CDR3 contains 16 residues. Between the trimmed V and J ends, which lost 0 bases and 0 bases, there was a span of 12 bases. The CDR3 nucleotides are TGTGCCAGCAGCCAAGATGTAGTGGGGGGCTCCTACGAGCAGTACTTC. As protein: CASSQDVVGGSYEQYF.

The chain uses TRBV4-1 and TRBJ2-7; 7 bases match TRBD2. The CDR3 is made up of 16 amino acids. V dropped 1 base and J dropped 0; count of bases not matched to a gene: 6. Looked up from germline, CDR1 is MGHRA and CDR2 is YSYEKL. CDR3 loop: CASSQATGGASYEQYF. In DNA form, the CDR3 reads TGCGCCAGCAGCCAAGCCACGGGGGGAGCCTCCTACGAGCAGTACTTC.

The chain links TRBV18 to TRBJ1-5; D is unresolved. In germline, CDR1 is KGHSH, CDR2 LQKENI. The CDR3 runs 14 residues. Trimming took 0 bases from V and 7 from J, leaving 10 bases between them. CDR3 sequence: CASSPPGREQPQHF. Here the CDR3 DNA reads TGTGCCAGCTCACCACCGGGGAGGGAACAGCCCCAGCATTTT.

This clone appeared a single time. This CDR3 is CASSPRGQPQHF. The DNA for the CDR3 is TGTGCCAGCTCCCCACGCGGTCAGCCCCAGCATTTT. The chain links TRBV12-1 to TRBJ1-5. TRBV12-1 is deemed a pseudogene. The CDR3 consists of 12 residues.

This chain joins TRBV7-9 and TRBJ2-3; D may be TRBD2 (5 bases). CDR3 length equals 16 residues. Germline CDR1 is SEHNR and CDR2 is FQNEAQ (reference sequence). V was shortened by 5 bases and J by 1 base, with 16 bases between the two germline ends. CDR3 DNA: TGTGCCAGCAGCCCCAGCTCCGCGGGCCGCACAGATACGCAGTATTTT. It specifies CASSPSSAGRTDTQYF.

This clone was recorded a few times. V and J are TRBV6-4 and TRBJ2-3; 10 positions agree with TRBD2. There are 16 residues in the CDR3. The V segment lost 9 bases and the J segment 3 bases; nucleotides outside the gene matches: 12. CDR1 is MRHNA, CDR2 SNTAGT, per germline. DNA for the CDR3: TGTGCCAGTAGTTGGCTAGCGGGAGCGGAGACAGATACGCAGTATTTT. This gives the protein CASSWLAGAETDTQYF.

This rearrangement joins TRBV4-2 to TRBJ2-3, with a tentative D call TRBD1 (6 bases). The ends were cut back, 0 bases at V and 2 bases at J, with 21 bases in the middle. Germline assignment: CDR1 LGHNA and CDR2 YNFKEQ. The CDR3 contains 19 residues. CDR3 loop: CASSQELSGGYTFTDTQYF. CDR3 coding DNA: TGTGCCAGCAGCCAAGAATTGAGTGGGGGCTACACTTTCACAGATACGCAGTATTTT.

This chain connects TRBV2 to TRBJ2-4; perhaps TRBD2 as D (6 bases). There are 17 residues in the CDR3. Trimming left V 6 bases short and J 0 bases short, with 18 bases between. The germline V gene encodes CDR1 SNHLY and CDR2 FYNNEI. CDR3 in DNA: TGTGCCAGCAGCCCCCCCTTTGCTAGCGTAGCCAAAAACATTCAGTACTTC. As protein: CASSPPFASVAKNIQYF.

The V and J genes are TRBV19 and TRBJ1-4; D is uncertain. V was shortened by 1 base and J by 4 bases, with 4 bases between the two germline ends. This CDR3 region has 13 residues. Per germline, CDR1 LNHDA and CDR2 SQIVND (reference sequence). For the CDR3, the DNA is TGTGCCAGTAGTATAGGTCATAATGAAAAACTGTTTTTT. Translation gives CASSIGHNEKLFF.

The J gene is TRBJ1-2, the V gene TRBV28, with TRBD1 matching over 9 bases. V dropped 7 bases and J dropped 5; count of bases not matched to a gene: 11. Germline loops: CDR1 MDHEN, CDR2 SYDVKM. The length of the CDR3 is 15 residues. The CDR3 here is CASKLATGTGYGYTF. The CDR3 DNA reads TGTGCCAGCAAATTAGCAACCGGGACAGGGTATGGCTACACCTTC.

The chain employs TRBV5-6 and TRBJ2-7; a weak D match, TRBD1 (5 bases). V lost 0 bases, J lost 6 bases, and 13 bases lay in between. CDR1 and CDR2 from the germline V gene are SGHDT and YYEEEE. The CDR3 consists of 14 residues. The CDR3 here is CASSLGQLFREQYF. Here the CDR3 DNA reads TGTGCCAGCAGCTTGGGACAGTTATTTCGCGAGCAGTACTTC.

The V and J genes are TRBV10-1 and TRBJ2-7; TRBD2 matches at 8 bases. With V trimmed by 3 bases and J by 0 bases, 10 bases remained unmatched. Germline loops: CDR1 WNHNN, CDR2 SYGVQD (reference sequence). There are 17 residues in the CDR3. Written as DNA, the CDR3 is TGCGCCAGCAGTGACGGGGGGGCCCAGTCCAACTCCTACGAGCAGTACTTC. It translates to CASSDGGAQSNSYEQYF.

V is TRBV19 and J is TRBJ1-1; 7 bases map to TRBD1. Germline V gene lookup returns CDR1 LNHDA and CDR2 SQIVND (reference sequence). This CDR3 is built from 14 residues. V trimming: 3 bases; J trimming: 4 bases; junction bases outside the gene matches: 5. In DNA, the CDR3 is TGTGCCAGTAGTATCACCGGGACAGTCACTGAAGCTTTCTTT. It encodes CASSITGTVTEAFF.